Listed below are T cell receptor beta chains from one sample, sequenced in a study of cytomegalovirus exposure and HLA in healthy donors. Measured with immunoSEQ multiplex PCR; TCRdb has only the in-frame clones, and not every one. The data hold over 150,000 clones, with roughly nine tenths observed a single time. Sample: PBMCs. These receptors all come from a girl in the first two years of life in good health and CMV-seronegative. Each CDR3 is given with its conserved first and last residue. D genes are given only for firm matches. A row's size may be missing; if present it is once, few, many or a size class.

cdr3_aa: CATGGSGNTIYF
cdr3_nt: TGTGCCACGGGAGGATCTGGAAACACCATATATTTT
j_call: TRBJ1-3
v_call: TRBV19
clone_size: -
d_call: -

cdr3_aa: CASSSRLARFTDTQYF
cdr3_nt: TGTGCCAGCAGTTCGCGACTAGCGCGATTCACAGATACGCAGTATTTT
j_call: TRBJ2-3
v_call: TRBV27
clone_size: -
d_call: TRBD2

cdr3_aa: CASSQEPASYSTDTQYF
cdr3_nt: TGCGCCAGCAGCCAAGAACCAGCGAGCTATAGCACAGATACGCAGTATTTT
j_call: TRBJ2-3
v_call: TRBV4-3
clone_size: -
d_call: -

cdr3_aa: CASSQAGGRIYGSDEQFF
cdr3_nt: TGCGCCAGCAGTCAGGCGGGGGGGCGAATTTACGGGAGTGATGAGCAGTTCTTC
j_call: TRBJ2-1
v_call: TRBV10-2
clone_size: -
d_call: TRBD2

cdr3_aa: CASSDPRNLEHEQYF
cdr3_nt: TGTGCCAGCAGCGACCCCAGGAACCTCGAGCACGAGCAGTACTTC
j_call: TRBJ2-7
v_call: TRBV11-2
clone_size: -
d_call: -

cdr3_aa: CASSLTSGANNEQFF
cdr3_nt: TGTGCCAGCTCACTGACTAGCGGGGCTAACAATGAGCAGTTCTTC
j_call: TRBJ2-1
v_call: TRBV18
clone_size: -
d_call: TRBD2

cdr3_aa: CASSVTGGRGKGFTYEQYF
cdr3_nt: TGTGCCAGCAGTGTTACAGGGGGGCGGGGAAAAGGGTTTACCTACGAGCAGTACTTC
j_call: TRBJ2-7
v_call: TRBV27
clone_size: -
d_call: TRBD1

cdr3_aa: CAISLRGNQPQHF
cdr3_nt: TGTGCCATCAGCCTCAGGGGCAATCAGCCCCAGCATTTT
j_call: TRBJ1-5
v_call: TRBV10-3
clone_size: -
d_call: -

cdr3_aa: CASSPIWADYEQYF
cdr3_nt: TGCGCCAGCAGCCCGATCTGGGCTGACTACGAGCAGTACTTC
j_call: TRBJ2-7
v_call: TRBV4-3
clone_size: once
d_call: -

cdr3_aa: CASSLTEGNTIYF
cdr3_nt: TGTGCCAGCAGCCTCACAGAAGGAAACACCATATATTTT
j_call: TRBJ1-3
v_call: TRBV7-9
clone_size: -
d_call: -

cdr3_aa: CASSLGGRGLSNQPQHF
cdr3_nt: TGTGCCAGCAGCTTAGGGGGGAGGGGACTTAGCAATCAGCCCCAGCATTTT
j_call: TRBJ1-5
v_call: TRBV7-2
clone_size: -
d_call: -

cdr3_aa: CSSSFKSVDNEQFF
cdr3_nt: TGTTCCAGCAGCTTTAAATCGGTAGACAATGAGCAGTTCTTC
j_call: TRBJ2-1
v_call: TRBV7-9
clone_size: -
d_call: -

cdr3_aa: CASRIGSSYNSPLHF
cdr3_nt: TGTGCCAGCAGGATTGGCAGCTCCTATAATTCACCCCTCCACTTT
j_call: TRBJ1-6
v_call: TRBV6-5
clone_size: once
d_call: -

cdr3_aa: CATRGNLAGIQETQYF
cdr3_nt: TGTGCCACGAGGGGAAACCTAGCGGGAATCCAAGAGACCCAGTACTTC
j_call: TRBJ2-5
v_call: TRBV7-7
clone_size: -
d_call: TRBD2

cdr3_aa: CASSDDRRNEKLFF
cdr3_nt: TGTGCCAGTAGTGACGACAGGCGTAATGAAAAACTGTTTTTT
j_call: TRBJ1-4
v_call: TRBV19
clone_size: -
d_call: -

cdr3_aa: CASSPREGNEQFF
cdr3_nt: TGTGCCAGCAGCCCGAGGGAGGGGAATGAGCAGTTCTTC
j_call: TRBJ2-1
v_call: TRBV11-2
clone_size: -
d_call: TRBD2

cdr3_aa: CASSLGRGWLTTEAFF
cdr3_nt: TGCGCCAGCAGCTTGGGGCGGGGTTGGTTGACCACTGAAGCTTTCTTT
j_call: TRBJ1-1
v_call: TRBV5-1
clone_size: -
d_call: -

cdr3_aa: CASSSGGRGLREETQYF
cdr3_nt: TGCGCCAGCAGCTCAGGGGGTCGGGGCCTCAGGGAGGAGACCCAGTACTTC
j_call: TRBJ2-5
v_call: TRBV7-9
clone_size: -
d_call: TRBD1

cdr3_aa: CASRNSGYTF
cdr3_nt: TGTGCCAGCAGAAACTCTGGCTACACCTTC
j_call: TRBJ1-2
v_call: TRBV2
clone_size: -
d_call: -

cdr3_aa: CASSQDPAGGYPYEQYF
cdr3_nt: TGTGCCAGCAGCCAAGATCCGGCAGGGGGTTACCCCTACGAGCAGTACTTC
j_call: TRBJ2-7
v_call: TRBV4-2
clone_size: -
d_call: TRBD1

cdr3_aa: CASSHGLGGRALDEQFF
cdr3_nt: TGCGCCAGCAGCCATGGCCTAGGGGGGAGGGCCTTAGATGAGCAGTTCTTC
j_call: TRBJ2-1
v_call: TRBV4-1
clone_size: -
d_call: -

cdr3_aa: CASHSTSSDTQYF
cdr3_nt: TGCGCCAGCCACAGTACTAGCTCGGATACGCAGTATTTT
j_call: TRBJ2-3
v_call: TRBV4-1
clone_size: -
d_call: -

cdr3_aa: CASSVDLSGRPGGYNEQFF
cdr3_nt: TGTGCCAGCAGCGTAGATTTGTCGGGACGGCCGGGGGGCTACAATGAGCAGTTCTTC
j_call: TRBJ2-1
v_call: TRBV9
clone_size: -
d_call: TRBD2

cdr3_aa: CASSQEAEEQYF
cdr3_nt: TGTGCCAGCAGCCAAGAAGCCGAAGAGCAGTACTTC
j_call: TRBJ2-5
v_call: TRBV4-2
clone_size: -
d_call: -

cdr3_aa: CASSAGGRDQPQHF
cdr3_nt: TGTGCCAGCAGCGCAGGGGGTAGGGATCAGCCCCAGCATTTT
j_call: TRBJ1-5
v_call: TRBV11-1
clone_size: -
d_call: TRBD1

cdr3_aa: CASSPLSPLDTQYF
cdr3_nt: TGTGCCAGCAGCCCCCTCTCCCCCCTGGATACGCAGTATTTT
j_call: TRBJ2-3
v_call: TRBV9
clone_size: once
d_call: -

cdr3_aa: CASSGAGGLYGYTF
cdr3_nt: TGCGCCAGCAGCGGGGCAGGGGGTCTGTATGGCTACACCTTC
j_call: TRBJ1-2
v_call: TRBV5-1
clone_size: few
d_call: TRBD1

cdr3_aa: CASSLGGVPYEQYF
cdr3_nt: TGTGCCAGCAGCTTGGGCGGGGTTCCCTACGAGCAGTACTTC
j_call: TRBJ2-7
v_call: TRBV5-6
clone_size: once
d_call: -

cdr3_aa: CASSQIASSGGETQYF
cdr3_nt: TGTGCCAGCAGCCAGATTGCTTCGAGCGGGGGAGAGACCCAGTACTTC
j_call: TRBJ2-5
v_call: TRBV14
clone_size: -
d_call: TRBD2

cdr3_aa: CASSSFDISGNTIYF
cdr3_nt: TGTGCCAGCAGCTCATTCGACATCTCTGGAAACACCATATATTTT
j_call: TRBJ1-3
v_call: TRBV5-6
clone_size: -
d_call: -

cdr3_aa: CASSPYRGTETQYF
cdr3_nt: TGTGCCAGCAGTCCTTACAGGGGAACGGAGACCCAGTACTTC
j_call: TRBJ2-5
v_call: TRBV6-5
clone_size: -
d_call: TRBD1

cdr3_aa: CASSGDRAPLGEQYF
cdr3_nt: TGCGCCAGCAGCGGCGACAGGGCCCCCTTGGGCGAGCAGTACTTC
j_call: TRBJ2-7
v_call: TRBV5-1
clone_size: -
d_call: TRBD1

cdr3_aa: CASSYSAGNTEAFF
cdr3_nt: TGTGCCAGCAGTTACTCGGCGGGGAACACTGAAGCTTTCTTT
j_call: TRBJ1-1
v_call: TRBV6-5
clone_size: once
d_call: -

cdr3_aa: CALSRGHSYEQYF
cdr3_nt: TGTGCCTTGAGCAGGGGTCACTCCTACGAGCAGTACTTC
j_call: TRBJ2-7
v_call: TRBV30
clone_size: -
d_call: -

cdr3_aa: CASSFTGLGLTDTQYF
cdr3_nt: TGCGCCAGCAGCTTTACGGGACTAGGACTCACAGATACGCAGTATTTT
j_call: TRBJ2-3
v_call: TRBV5-1
clone_size: -
d_call: TRBD2

cdr3_aa: CASSVSGGTYNEQFF
cdr3_nt: TGTGCCAGCAGTGTTAGCGGGGGAACTTACAATGAGCAGTTCTTC
j_call: TRBJ2-1
v_call: TRBV14
clone_size: -
d_call: TRBD2

cdr3_aa: CASSLGTSVGNEQFF
cdr3_nt: TGTGCCAGCAGCTTAGGTACCAGCGTGGGCAATGAGCAGTTCTTC
j_call: TRBJ2-1
v_call: TRBV7-9
clone_size: -
d_call: -

cdr3_aa: CAIMARDTSSYEQYF
cdr3_nt: TGTGCCATCATGGCACGCGACACCTCCTCCTACGAGCAGTACTTC
j_call: TRBJ2-7
v_call: TRBV10-3
clone_size: -
d_call: -

cdr3_aa: CASSAGPNNEQFF
cdr3_nt: TGTGCCAGCAGCGCGGGACCTAACAATGAGCAGTTCTTC
j_call: TRBJ2-1
v_call: TRBV5-5
clone_size: -
d_call: -

cdr3_aa: CASSRQVLGTSGRWDQFF
cdr3_nt: TGTGCCAGCAGTAGACAGGTCCTCGGGACTAGCGGGAGGTGGGACCAGTTCTTC
j_call: TRBJ2-1
v_call: TRBV27
clone_size: -
d_call: TRBD2

cdr3_aa: CSAGTGLMLGTEAFF
cdr3_nt: TGCAGCGCCGGGACAGGGTTGATGCTTGGAACCGAAGCTTTCTTT
j_call: TRBJ1-1
v_call: TRBV29-1
clone_size: -
d_call: TRBD1

cdr3_aa: CASSGPTSGAIKETQYF
cdr3_nt: TGTGCCAGCAGTGGTCCGACTAGCGGGGCCATAAAAGAGACCCAGTACTTC
j_call: TRBJ2-5
v_call: TRBV2
clone_size: -
d_call: TRBD2

cdr3_aa: CASSLLGTRPLAKNIQYF
cdr3_nt: TGTGCCAGCAGCTTACTCGGGACACGGCCTTTAGCCAAAAACATTCAGTACTTC
j_call: TRBJ2-4
v_call: TRBV7-8
clone_size: -
d_call: -

cdr3_aa: CASGLGLGGVSYNEQFF
cdr3_nt: TGTGCTAGTGGTTTGGGATTGGGGGGGGTGTCCTACAATGAGCAGTTCTTC
j_call: TRBJ2-1
v_call: TRBV12-5
clone_size: -
d_call: TRBD2

cdr3_aa: CASSLDFSQGEQYF
cdr3_nt: TGTGCCAGCAGCTTAGATTTTAGCCAGGGCGAGCAGTACTTC
j_call: TRBJ2-7
v_call: TRBV7-3
clone_size: -
d_call: -

cdr3_aa: CASSRTGTSGYNEQFF
cdr3_nt: TGTGCCAGCAGCAGGACCGGGACTAGCGGATACAATGAGCAGTTCTTC
j_call: TRBJ2-1
v_call: TRBV11-1
clone_size: -
d_call: TRBD2

cdr3_aa: CASSPGRGGYTQYF
cdr3_nt: TGTGCCAGTAGTCCAGGGAGGGGGGGATATACGCAGTATTTT
j_call: TRBJ2-3
v_call: TRBV19
clone_size: -
d_call: -

cdr3_aa: CAWSVMTNSPLHF
cdr3_nt: TGTGCCTGGAGTGTAATGACAAATTCACCCCTCCACTTT
j_call: TRBJ1-6
v_call: TRBV30
clone_size: -
d_call: -

cdr3_aa: CASSQVGGNSYEQYF
cdr3_nt: TGTGCCAGCAGCCAAGTAGGGGGAAACTCCTACGAGCAGTACTTC
j_call: TRBJ2-7
v_call: TRBV6-5
clone_size: -
d_call: -

cdr3_aa: CASTLGGADGYTF
cdr3_nt: TGTGCCAGCACCTTGGGGGGGGCTGATGGCTACACCTTC
j_call: TRBJ1-2
v_call: TRBV25-1
clone_size: -
d_call: -